A single sample is the source of the 22 T cell receptor beta chains below, sequenced in a study of T-cell reconstitution after alpha-beta-depleted transplantation in children. Unique molecular identifiers were incorporated during preparation of the TCRbeta library. MiXCR, run by TCRdb on the PCR reads, gives a single entry per CDR3 protein. The sample has 300,000 to 400,000 distinct CDR3 sequences, roughly 13% seen once. The sequencing used PBMCs, collected from the stem cell graft. These receptor sequences come from a human donor who donated a stem cell graft to a child with Fanconi anemia.

The chain recombines TRBV12-5 with TRBJ1-1, with 7 nucleotides matching TRBD1. The junction had 3 bases not matched to a gene; V was cut back by 0 bases and J by 5 bases. This CDR3 contains 14 residues. Per the germline V gene, CDR1 is LGHNT and CDR2 is FRNRAP. The DNA of the CDR3 is TGTGCTAGTGGTTTGGTACAGGGGTTGACTGAAGCTTTCTTT. It yields the protein CASGLVQGLTEAFF. The whole variable domain, filled in from reference TRBV12-5 and TRBJ1-1, reads DARVTQTPRHKVTEMGQEVTMRCQPILGHNTVFWYRQTMMQGLELLAYFRNRAPLDDSGMPKDRFSAEMPDATLATLKIQPSEPRDSAVYFCASGLVQGLTEAFFGQGTRLTVV.

In this sample, this clonotype turned up a few times. The chain uses TRBV7-2 and TRBJ2-1; no firm D call. The CDR3 length is 14 residues. V was cut by 2 bases and J by 1 base, with 6 bases left in between. Per the germline V gene, CDR1 is SGHTA and CDR2 is FQGNSA. The CDR3 loop reads CASSLKPSYNEQFF. The CDR3, as DNA: TGTGCCAGCAGCTTAAAACCTTCCTACAATGAGCAGTTCTTC.

The chain employs TRBV18 and TRBJ2-6; TRBD1 might be the D (6 bases). Trimming removed 3 bases from V and 0 bases from J, with 12 bases in between. CDR3 length: 17 residues. Germline-derived CDR1 and CDR2 are KGHSH and LQKENI. Written as DNA, the CDR3 is TGTGCCAGCTCACCCATCCTACAGGGCTCTGGGGCCAACGTCCTGACTTTC. It is translated as CASSPILQGSGANVLTF.

This clonotype was seen a few times. This chain connects TRBV7-9 to TRBJ2-3; D is perhaps TRBD2 (6 bases). Germline V gives CDR1 SEHNR, CDR2 FQNEAQ (reference sequence). This CDR3 region has 12 residues. Between the trimmed V and J ends, which lost 8 bases and 6 bases, there was a span of 12 bases. The CDR3 spells CASGAEGDTQYF. The CDR3 nucleotides are TGTGCCAGCGGCGCGGAGGGGGATACGCAGTATTTT.

This chain joins TRBV20-1 and TRBJ1-2; 9 bases align to TRBD1. CDR3 length equals 13 residues. The ends lost 4 bases at V and 4 bases at J; junction bases unmatched: 4. Germline assignment: CDR1 DFQATT and CDR2 SNEGSKA (reference sequence). CDR3 in DNA: TGCAGTGCTACGGGACAGGGTGTCTATGGCTACACCTTC. It codes for CSATGQGVYGYTF.

The chain links TRBV7-3 to TRBJ2-2; D remains unclear. The CDR3 length is 12 residues. The ends were cut back, 5 bases at V and 7 bases at J, with 8 bases in the middle. CDR1 and CDR2 (germline): SGHTA, FQGTGA. The CDR3 loop reads CASSPFGGELFF. Here the CDR3 DNA reads TGTGCCAGCAGCCCGTTCGGCGGGGAGCTGTTTTTT.

This clonotype has at least ten counts. The rearrangement joins TRBV5-1 to TRBJ2-3, with 10 bases aligning to TRBD1. V dropped 0 bases and J dropped 0; count of bases not matched to a gene: 1. Germline CDR1 and CDR2: SGHRS and YFSETQ. The CDR3 is 16 amino acids. The CDR3 loop reads CASSLGGQGSTDTQYF. The CDR3, as DNA: TGCGCCAGCAGCTTGGGGGGACAGGGGAGCACAGATACGCAGTATTTT.

In this sample, this clonotype turned up a few times. V gene TRBV7-2 combines with J gene TRBJ2-7; 8 bases are a match to TRBD1. V shed 5 bases and J 2 bases; nucleotides not matched to a gene: 8. This CDR3 comprises 15 residues. Germline CDR1 reads SGHTA; CDR2 reads FQGNSA. Here the CDR3 reads CASSQYGTGPYEQYF. The CDR3 region has the DNA TGTGCCAGCAGCCAGTACGGGACAGGCCCCTACGAGCAGTACTTC.

The chain carries TRBV5-1 and TRBJ2-4; either TRBD1 or TRBD2 may supply D (5 bases each). The V and J ends lost 5 bases and 3 bases respectively, with 15 bases between them. The CDR3 has 15 residues. CDR1 and CDR2 (germline): SGHRS, YFSETQ. DNA of the CDR3: TGCGCCAGCAGACCCGGGACCGGGGACAAAAACATTCAGTACTTC. Amino acids: CASRPGTGDKNIQYF.

Remarks on this clonotype: A much larger clone differs by one base, so this may be a read error. This chain connects TRBV12-3 or TRBV12-4 to TRBJ1-1; D not certain. The CDR3 consists of 12 residues. The V gene lost 3 bases and the J gene lost 4 bases, with 6 bases spanning the gap. The CDR3 here is CASSFAPTEAFF. The DNA for the CDR3 is TGTGCCAGCAGTTTTGCCCCCACTGAAGCTTTCTTT.

The genes are TRBV20-1 and TRBJ1-2; possible D gene TRBD1, 6 bases. Germline V gives CDR1 DFQATT, CDR2 SNEGSKA (reference sequence). The V end was cut by 4 bases, the J end by 4 bases, with 16 bases between. This CDR3 contains 14 residues. The CDR3 spells CSATRTALPYGYTF. The DNA for the CDR3 is TGCAGTGCTACGCGGACAGCTTTACCCTATGGCTACACCTTC.

This clonotype was counted ten times or more. V gene TRBV2 combines with J gene TRBJ2-5; possibly TRBD1 or TRBD2 for D (6 bases each). The CDR3 is 13 residues long. Trimming shortened V by 9 bases and J by 5 bases, and 16 bases separated the two germline ends. CDR1 is SNHLY, CDR2 FYNNEI, per germline. The CDR3 loop is CASEGGLEETQYF. The CDR3 coding sequence is TGTGCCAGTGAGGGGGGCCTGGAGGAGACCCAGTACTTC.

This clonotype appeared many times. V is TRBV4-2 and J is TRBJ2-3; TRBD1 matches at 9 bases. The V segment lost 8 bases and the J segment 2 bases; nucleotides outside the gene matches: 5. From germline, CDR1 is LGHNA and CDR2 YNFKEQ. The CDR3 runs 14 residues. The CDR3, as DNA: TGTGCCAGCTCAGGGGACAGGGACACAGATACGCAGTATTTT. Translation: CASSGDRDTDTQYF.

With respect to this clonotype: A read error may produce the germline difference seen at one junction end. This chain uses TRBV28 with TRBJ2-1; maybe TRBD2 (7 bases). Germline lookup yields CDR1 MDHEN and CDR2 SYDVKM. This CDR3 comprises 14 residues. The CDR3 reads CASRAGQRSQVLYF. Written as DNA, the CDR3 is TGTGCCAGCCGAGCGGGACAACGATCTCAAGTACTTTACTTC.

The J gene is TRBJ2-2, the V gene TRBV6-5; 8 bases line up with TRBD1. The germline V gene has CDR1 MNHEY and CDR2 SVGAGI. The CDR3 is 18 residues long. CDR3 DNA: TGTGCGGACCGACAGGGGCGAAAGGAGGTGTCGAACACCGGGGAGCTGTTTTTT. It codes for CADRQGRKEVSNTGELFF.

This clonotype was seen a few times. The V call is TRBV19, the J call TRBJ1-5; D is ambiguous. Trimming stripped 8 bases from V and 7 bases from J, with 27 bases between. This CDR3 region has 17 residues. CDR1 and CDR2 (germline): LNHDA, SQIVND (reference sequence). The CDR3 DNA sequence: TGTGCCAGTTCAATCTCTCTGGCGAATCGAAGGGAACAGCCCCAGCATTTT. Translation gives CASSISLANRREQPQHF.

This clonotype appeared a few times. The rearrangement uses TRBV12-3 or TRBV12-4 and TRBJ1-1, with D maybe TRBD1 (5 bases). V was trimmed by 2 bases and J by 4 bases, leaving 11 bases between them. CDR3 size: 14 residues. The CDR3 DNA reads TGTGCCAGCAGTTTAAATTCCAGGGCCACTGAAGCTTTCTTT. Protein: CASSLNSRATEAFF.

The V call is TRBV5-5, the J call TRBJ2-2; 8 bases are shared with TRBD1. Germline V gives CDR1 SGHKS, CDR2 YYEKEE (reference sequence). The CDR3 spans 18 residues. V gave up 0 bases and J gave up 3 bases; unmatched junction bases: 10. CDR3 region: CASSLEGQGYFYTGELFF. The CDR3 nucleotides are TGTGCCAGCAGCTTGGAAGGACAGGGCTACTTTTACACCGGGGAGCTGTTTTTT.

This clonotype showed up just a few times. The chain joins TRBV20-1 to TRBJ1-1; D possibly corresponds to TRBD1 (5 bases). The V end lost 5 bases, the J end lost 5 bases, and 9 bases lay between the germline ends. Looked up from germline, CDR1 is DFQATT and CDR2 is SNEGSKA (reference sequence). This CDR3 is 11 amino acids long. In DNA form, the CDR3 reads TGCAGTGCTCCTCGACAGACTGAAGCTTTCTTT. It is translated as CSAPRQTEAFF.

In this sample, this clonotype turned up many times. The chain carries TRBV29-1 and TRBJ2-1; 7 bases are a match to TRBD1. V gave up 4 bases and J gave up 10 bases; unmatched junction bases: 1. The CDR3 length is 10 residues. Per germline, CDR1 SQVTM and CDR2 ANQGSEA. The CDR3 DNA follows: TGCAGCGTTGTAGGGGGCGAGCAGTTCTTC. It encodes CSVVGGEQFF.

CDR3 loop: CAISDSTLQNYGYTF. The CDR3 bases are TGTGCCATCAGTGACTCCACTCTTCAAAACTATGGCTACACCTTC. The chain combines TRBV10-3 with TRBJ1-2; no reliable D call. The CDR3 length is 15 residues. V was shortened by 3 bases and J by 2 bases, with 13 bases between the two germline ends. Germline CDR1 reads ENHRY; CDR2 reads SYGVKD.

This clonotype was counted a few times. J is TRBJ2-1 and V is TRBV7-9, with a weak D call TRBD1 (5 bases). Trimming took 5 bases from V and 10 from J, leaving 15 bases between them. This CDR3 region has 13 residues. Germline V lookup: CDR1 SEHNR, CDR2 FQNEAQ (reference sequence). CDR3 sequence: CASSPRGLGEQFF. CDR3 DNA sequence: TGTGCCAGCAGCCCTAGGGGTCTCGGCGAGCAGTTCTTC.